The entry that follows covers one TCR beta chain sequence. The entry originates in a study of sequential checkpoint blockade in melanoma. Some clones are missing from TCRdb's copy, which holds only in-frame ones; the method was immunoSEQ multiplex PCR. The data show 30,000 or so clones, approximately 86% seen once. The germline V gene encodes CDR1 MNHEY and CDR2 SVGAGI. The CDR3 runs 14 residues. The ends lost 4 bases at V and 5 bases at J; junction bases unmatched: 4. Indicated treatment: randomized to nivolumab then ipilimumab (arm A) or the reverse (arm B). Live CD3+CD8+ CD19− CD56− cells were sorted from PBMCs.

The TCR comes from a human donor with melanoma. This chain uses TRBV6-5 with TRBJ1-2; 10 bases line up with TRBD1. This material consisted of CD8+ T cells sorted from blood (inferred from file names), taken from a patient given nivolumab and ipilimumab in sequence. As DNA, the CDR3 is TGTGCCAGCAGTTCCGGGACAGGGGTATATGGCTACACCTTC. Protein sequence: CASSSGTGVYGYTF.